This record concerns one T cell receptor beta chain sequence. There are 13 residues in the CDR3. The sample originates from a study of blood T cell repertoires in COVID-19. TCRdb keeps only in-frame clones here, not all; method: immunoSEQ multiplex PCR. The sample lists some 200,000 clones; around four fifths were seen once. The material sequenced was peripheral blood. V and J are TRBV21-1 and TRBJ2-7; TRBD1, the table's D call, was not compared with the DNA. TRBV21-1 is a pseudogene. The receptor was derived from a woman between 35 and 50 years old with acute or convalescent COVID-19. This CDR3 reads CASILIQGWGQYF. CDR3 sequence (DNA): TGTGCCAGCATCTTGATACAGGGATGGGGGCAGTACTTC.